These 4 T cell receptor beta chains originate from one sample sequenced in a study of neurological immune-mediated disorders (dated by TCRdb to between 2018 and 2021). The receptor library was made with 5' RACE. These reads were obtained on an Illumina HiSeq 2500. TCRdb trimmed the raw reads at Q25, called clones with MiXCR and kept productive beta chains. All rows with the same CDR3 protein become a single entry with the most common DNA and genes. The sample table shows about 65,000 distinct CDR3 sequences, and about 4% are seen once. Around 2.7% of the sample belongs to the ten largest clones. Input material: PBMCs. These receptors came from a man over 45 with multiple sclerosis.

This clonotype was seen repeatedly, ten times or more. This chain uses TRBV10-3 with TRBJ2-5; D ambiguous. V lost 3 bases and J lost 1, with 6 bases in between. The CDR3 spans 13 residues. The germline V gene encodes CDR1 ENHRY and CDR2 SYGVKD. The CDR3 region has the DNA TGTGCCATCAGTGATACAGCCCAAGAGACCCAGTACTTC. It specifies CAISDTAQETQYF.

This clonotype has a count of ten or more. This rearrangement joins TRBV25-1 to TRBJ1-5, with 9 bases that match TRBD1. Germline CDR1 MGHDK, CDR2 SYGVNS. CDR3 length: 14 residues. The V segment lost 6 bases and the J segment 6 bases; nucleotides outside the gene matches: 6. The CDR3 DNA reads TGTGCCAGCAGCGGGACAGGGTGGGGTCAGCCCCAGCATTTT. Protein sequence: CASSGTGWGQPQHF.

This clonotype was recorded many times. The J gene is TRBJ2-5, the V gene TRBV9; D not certain. V gave up 3 bases and J gave up 7 bases, with 13 bases separating them. The CDR3 has 13 amino acids. Germline CDR1 SGDLS, CDR2 YYNGEE. The CDR3 DNA reads as TGTGCCAGCAGCGCCGGGCTTTGGCGGACCCAGTACTTC. It specifies CASSAGLWRTQYF.

In its sample, this clonotype was seen many times. V and J are TRBV12-3 or TRBV12-4 and TRBJ2-7; D unclear. The CDR3 contains 12 residues. Trimming removed 5 bases from V and 9 bases from J, with 14 bases in between. For the CDR3, the DNA is TGTGCCAGCAGTCCCAACCTGGGGTCGCAGTACTTC. It is translated as CASSPNLGSQYF.